Listed below are T cell receptor beta chains from one sample, sequenced in a study of Graves' ophthalmopathy and Graves' hyperthyroidism. TCRdb redid the calling of the multiplex PCR reads with MiXCR, one entry per CDR3 protein. The sample has about 550,000 distinct CDR3 sequences; roughly 40% are singletons. The sequencing input was peripheral blood or thyroid tissue (not recorded which). These receptors originate from an adult man with Graves' hyperthyroidism. CDR3s include the opening cysteine and the closing phenylalanine or tryptophan.

>TRBJ1-5|TRBV12-3/TRBV12-4
CASGSTGTEVF
>TRBJ2-2|TRBV29-1
CSASGPRNTGELFF
>TRBJ1-1|TRBV7-9
CASSIQGVNTEAFF
>TRBJ1-1|TRBV20-1
CSAKTEVAFF
>TRBJ2-2|TRBV19
CASSIQAAGELFF
>TRBJ2-7|TRBV7-9
CASSAWERDYEQYF
>TRBJ2-2|TRBV29-1
CSVEGGSNEQFF
>TRBJ2-5|TRBV27
CASSLWPPQETQYF
>TRBJ1-5|TRBV11-1
CASSLVLGTEQYSNQPQHF
>TRBJ2-7|TRBV6-5
CASSDSGQLEQYF
>TRBJ1-5|TRBV19
CASSIVNPDLSNQPQHF
>TRBJ2-2|TRBV7-2
CAKGAGGTGELFF
>TRBJ1-5|TRBV2
CASSAEGVGNQPQHF
>TRBJ2-2|TRBV2
CASSALGLAAGELFF
>TRBJ1-2|TRBV25-1
CASSEGGVGNYGYTF
>TRBJ2-2|TRBV24-1
CATSDLRPGTSGGNTGELFF
>TRBJ1-2|TRBV20-1
CSASLGATNYGYTF
>TRBJ1-2|TRBV2
CASSMVGDSPYRSFGYTF
>TRBJ2-7|TRBV10-3
CASSGQGLEKAEQYF
>TRBJ2-5|TRBV5-1
CASSLAKVYQETQYF
>TRBJ2-5|TRBV10-3
CAISIRDRGRVETQYF
>TRBJ2-5|TRBV11-3
CAWSRGGGTQYF
>TRBJ1-4|TRBV2
CASRRDNNEKLFF
>TRBJ1-6|TRBV28
CASSLSVPCNSPLHF
>TRBJ2-2|TRBV5-8
CASSLVPSGELFF
>TRBJ2-3|TRBV10-3
CASSYGTSSSADTQYF
>TRBJ2-2|TRBV14
CASSLKHTGELFF
>TRBJ2-7|TRBV12-3/TRBV12-4
CASSHPGLAYEQYF
>TRBJ1-3|TRBV2
CASSHGVSGNTIYF
>TRBJ1-6|TRBV20-1
CSARDGRNSPLHF
>TRBJ1-1|TRBV10-3
CAISDRANTEAFF
>TRBJ1-2|TRBV4-1
CASRETGGGYGYTF
>TRBJ2-7|TRBV29-1
CSVVLAGGRSYEQYF
>TRBJ2-5|TRBV25-1
CASSESGSALGETQYF
>TRBJ1-2|TRBV11-1
CASSFAQRQGALGYTF